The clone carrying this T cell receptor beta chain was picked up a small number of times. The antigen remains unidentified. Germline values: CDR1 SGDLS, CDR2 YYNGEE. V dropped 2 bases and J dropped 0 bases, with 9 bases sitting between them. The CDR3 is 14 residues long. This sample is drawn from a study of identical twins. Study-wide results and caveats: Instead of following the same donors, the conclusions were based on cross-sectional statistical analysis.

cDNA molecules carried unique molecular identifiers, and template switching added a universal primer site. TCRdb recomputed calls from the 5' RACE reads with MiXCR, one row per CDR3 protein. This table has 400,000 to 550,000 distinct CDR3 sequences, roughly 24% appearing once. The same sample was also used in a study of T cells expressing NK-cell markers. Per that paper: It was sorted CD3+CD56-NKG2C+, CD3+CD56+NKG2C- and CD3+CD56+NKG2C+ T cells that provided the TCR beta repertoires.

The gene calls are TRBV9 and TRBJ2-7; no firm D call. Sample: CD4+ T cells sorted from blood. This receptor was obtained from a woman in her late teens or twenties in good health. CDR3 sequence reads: CASSVGPFSYEQYF. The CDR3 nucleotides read TGTGCCAGCAGCGTCGGGCCTTTCTCCTACGAGCAGTACTTC.